The T cell receptor (beta chain) described here comes from a study of shared clonotypes between healthy human individuals. Study in general: Each donor contributed plates that comprised three CD4 naive, three CD4 memory, two CD8 naive and one CD8 memory.

The assay was run at deep level. Only in-frame clones appear in the TCRdb table, and some are missing; sequencing was by immunoSEQ multiplex PCR. The table lists approximately 640,000 clones, about 92% of them singletons, with 34% in the top ten. This CDR3 region has 12 residues. Germline V lookup: CDR1 LNHDA, CDR2 SQIVND (reference sequence). V was trimmed by 1 base and J by 13 bases, leaving 10 bases between them. The healthy adult donors were HIV-negative and reported no recent acute infections or vaccinations. Researchers reported that CD8 memory united CD45RO+ cells with CCR7-negative CD45RA+ TemRA cells.

The chain links TRBV19 to TRBJ2-2; D possibly corresponds to TRBD1 (6 bases). This clonotype was sampled from a man between 18 and 35 years old in good health. Some clones in this sample may be carry-over from other donors' samples. What was sequenced was memory CD8+ T cells from PBMCs. As for subset: CD45RO+ cells pooled with CCR7-negative TemRA cells. The DNA for the CDR3 is TGTGCCAGTAGTATAGGGGGGCAGTGGCTGTTTTTT. Amino acids: CASSIGGQWLFF. The full variable domain, with the rest looked up from reference TRBV19 and TRBJ2-2, is DGGITQSPKYLFRKEGQNVTLSCEQNLNHDAMYWYRQDPGQGLRLIYYSQIVNDFQKGDIAEGYSVSREKKESFPLTVTSAQKNPTAFYLCASSIGGQWLFFGEGSRLTVL.